This TCR beta chain was obtained from a study of regulatory T cells in long-lasting Graves disease. Overall study context: Patients newly diagnosed with Graves' had been on antithyroid drugs for under 3 months. Study outcomes and limitations: Among samples with persistent disease, TRBV28, TRBJ1-2 and TRBJ2-5 were favored. Graves' patients with persistent disease showed TCR diversity lower than patients newly diagnosed.

This clonotype was found many times. No antigen is known for it. Trimming took off 3 bases at V and 4 bases at J, with 18 bases between the two ends. This CDR3 has 15 residues. CDR1 is SQVTM and CDR2 is ANQGSEA in the germline V gene. Libraries of TCR beta came from iRepertoire HTBI primers plus Arm-PCR of CDR3 regions. Using its own MiXCR run on the multiplex PCR reads, TCRdb lists one record per CDR3 protein. Seen here are 350,000 to 500,000 distinct CDR3 sequences, 16% observed once, and the top ten hold about 23%. Time point indicated: newly diagnosed GD, antithyroid drugs for less than 3 months. RNA from PBMCs was the source of the TCR library. These same data were also listed under a study on T cells in Graves' hyperthyroidism and ophthalmopathy. That study adds: Diagnosing involved the use of clinical symptoms, serum thyroxine and TRAb, thyroid ultrasound and orbital computed tomography.

V and J are TRBV29-1 and TRBJ1-1; weak D call: TRBD1 (6 bases). The clonotype comes from a woman aged 18 to 35 with Graves disease. This sample comprised peripheral blood mononuclear cells (PBMCs), obtained at new diagnosis, from a patient treated with antithyroid drugs. In nucleotides, the CDR3 is TGCAGCGTTGAGGTTGCAGGGGAAGGTAGCACTGAAGCTTTCTTT. It encodes CSVEVAGEGSTEAFF.